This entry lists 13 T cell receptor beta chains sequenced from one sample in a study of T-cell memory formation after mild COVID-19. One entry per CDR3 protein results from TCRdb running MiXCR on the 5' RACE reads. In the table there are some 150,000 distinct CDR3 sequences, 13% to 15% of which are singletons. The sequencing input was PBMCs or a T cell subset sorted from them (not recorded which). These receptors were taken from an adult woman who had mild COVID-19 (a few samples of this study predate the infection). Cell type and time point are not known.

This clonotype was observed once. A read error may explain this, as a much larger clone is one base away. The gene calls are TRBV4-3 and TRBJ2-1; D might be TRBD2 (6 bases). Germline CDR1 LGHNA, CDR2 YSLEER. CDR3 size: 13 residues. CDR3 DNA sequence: TGCGCCAGCAGCCTAAGGAGGGCCGGTGAGCAGTTATTC. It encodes CASSLRRAGEQLF.

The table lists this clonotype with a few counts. The CDR3 is CASSINAGDRIYTF. CDR3 bases: TGTGCCAGTAGTATAAATGCAGGGGACCGCATCTACACCTTC. The chain links TRBV19 to TRBJ1-2; D perhaps matches TRBD1 (6 bases). V lost 2 bases, J lost 10 bases, and 17 bases lay in between. The CDR3 is made up of 14 amino acids. Germline CDR1 is LNHDA and CDR2 is SQIVND (reference sequence). Based on the CDR3 plus reference TRBV19 and TRBJ1-2, the full variable domain is DGGITQSPKYLFRKEGQNVTLSCEQNLNHDAMYWYRQDPGQGLRLIYYSQIVNDFQKGDIAEGYSVSREKKESFPLTVTSAQKNPTAFYLCASSINAGDRIYTFGSGTRLTVV.

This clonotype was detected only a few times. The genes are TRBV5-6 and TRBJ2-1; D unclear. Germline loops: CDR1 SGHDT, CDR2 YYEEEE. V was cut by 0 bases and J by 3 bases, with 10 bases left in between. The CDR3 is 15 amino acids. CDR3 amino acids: CASSLDGHGYNEQFF. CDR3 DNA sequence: TGTGCCAGCAGCTTGGATGGGCACGGCTACAATGAGCAGTTCTTC.

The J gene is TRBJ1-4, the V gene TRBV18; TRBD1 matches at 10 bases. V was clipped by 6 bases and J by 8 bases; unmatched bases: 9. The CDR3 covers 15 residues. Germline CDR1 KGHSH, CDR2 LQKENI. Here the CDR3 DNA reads TGTGCCAGCTCCCAAGACAGGGGGCTAGAAGAAAAACTGTTTTTT. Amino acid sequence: CASSQDRGLEEKLFF.

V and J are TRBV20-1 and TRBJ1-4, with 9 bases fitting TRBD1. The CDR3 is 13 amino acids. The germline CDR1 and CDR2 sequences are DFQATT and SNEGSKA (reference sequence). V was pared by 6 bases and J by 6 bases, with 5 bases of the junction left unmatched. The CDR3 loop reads CSARTGVDEKLFF. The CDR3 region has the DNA TGCAGTGCCAGGACAGGGGTAGATGAAAAACTGTTTTTT.

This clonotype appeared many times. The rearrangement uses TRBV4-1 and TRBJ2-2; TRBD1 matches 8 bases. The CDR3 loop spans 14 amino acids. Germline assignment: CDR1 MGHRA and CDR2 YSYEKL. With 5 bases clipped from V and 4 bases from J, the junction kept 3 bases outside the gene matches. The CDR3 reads CASSRDRSTGELFF. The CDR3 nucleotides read TGCGCCAGCAGCAGGGACAGGTCCACCGGGGAGCTGTTTTTT.

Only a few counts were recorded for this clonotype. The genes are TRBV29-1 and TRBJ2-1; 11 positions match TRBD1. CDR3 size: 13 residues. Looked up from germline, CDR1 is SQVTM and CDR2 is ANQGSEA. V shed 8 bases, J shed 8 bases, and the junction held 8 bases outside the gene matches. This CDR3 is CSKTGTGGYEQFF. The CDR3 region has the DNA TGCAGCAAAACCGGGACAGGGGGGTATGAGCAGTTCTTC.

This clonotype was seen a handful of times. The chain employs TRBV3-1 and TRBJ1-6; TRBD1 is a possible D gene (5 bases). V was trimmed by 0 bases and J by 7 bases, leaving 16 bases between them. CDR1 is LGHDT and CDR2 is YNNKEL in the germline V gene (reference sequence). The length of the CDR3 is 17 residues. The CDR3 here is CASSQEHPGSANSPLHF. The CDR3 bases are TGTGCCAGCAGCCAAGAGCATCCAGGGAGCGCAAATTCACCCCTCCACTTT.

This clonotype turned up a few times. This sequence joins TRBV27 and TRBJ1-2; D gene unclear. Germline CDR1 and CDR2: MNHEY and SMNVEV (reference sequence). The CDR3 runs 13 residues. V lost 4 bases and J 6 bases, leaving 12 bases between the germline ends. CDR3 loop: CASSSHGFDGYTF. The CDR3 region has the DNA TGTGCCAGCAGTTCACACGGTTTTGATGGCTACACCTTC.

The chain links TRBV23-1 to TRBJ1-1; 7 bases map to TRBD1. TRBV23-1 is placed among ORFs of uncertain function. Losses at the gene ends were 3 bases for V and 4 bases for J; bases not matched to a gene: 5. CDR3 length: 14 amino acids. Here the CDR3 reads CASSHQGGTTEAFF. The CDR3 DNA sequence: TGCGCCAGCAGTCACCAGGGGGGGACCACTGAAGCTTTCTTT.

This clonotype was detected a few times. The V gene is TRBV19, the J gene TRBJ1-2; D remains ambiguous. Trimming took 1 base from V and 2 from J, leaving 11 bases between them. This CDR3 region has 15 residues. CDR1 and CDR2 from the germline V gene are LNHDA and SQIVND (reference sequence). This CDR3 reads CASSIARTVNYGYTF. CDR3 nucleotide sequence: TGTGCCAGTAGTATAGCCCGGACGGTGAACTATGGCTACACCTTC.

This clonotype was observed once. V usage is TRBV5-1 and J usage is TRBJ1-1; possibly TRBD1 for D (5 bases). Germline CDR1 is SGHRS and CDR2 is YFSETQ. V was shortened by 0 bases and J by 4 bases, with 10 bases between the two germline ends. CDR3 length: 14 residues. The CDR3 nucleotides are TGCGCCAGCAGCTTGGATCCGGGGGGCACTGAAGCTTTCTTT. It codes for CASSLDPGGTEAFF.

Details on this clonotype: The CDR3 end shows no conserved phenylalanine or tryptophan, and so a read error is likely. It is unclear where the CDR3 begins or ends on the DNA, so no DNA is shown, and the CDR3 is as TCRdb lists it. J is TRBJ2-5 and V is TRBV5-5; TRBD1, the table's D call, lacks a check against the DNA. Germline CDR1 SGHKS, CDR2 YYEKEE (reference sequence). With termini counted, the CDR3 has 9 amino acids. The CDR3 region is CASSLFQGH.